The 21 T cell receptor beta chains below come from one sample, sequenced in a study of technical replicates of blood from a handful of donors. Sequencing used immunoSEQ multiplex PCR; TCRdb keeps in-frame clones, though not all of them. The sample includes about 100,000 clones, around 95% seen only once; the top ten take roughly 0.22%. Sequenced sample: T cells isolated from PBMCs. The source is a human donor in good health.

V is TRBV28 and J is TRBJ2-3; a weak D match, TRBD2 (6 bases). This CDR3 has 16 residues. The V end lost 2 bases, the J end lost 2 bases, and 14 bases lay between the germline ends. From germline, CDR1 is MDHEN and CDR2 SYDVKM. CDR3 loop: CASSLVAGGYTDTQYF. The CDR3 coding sequence is TGTGCCAGCAGTTTAGTTGCCGGGGGATACACAGATACGCAGTATTTT. The variable domain in full, completed from reference TRBV28 and TRBJ2-3, reads DVKVTQSSRYLVKRTGEKVFLECVQDMDHENMFWYRQDPGLGLRLIYFSYDVKMKEKGDIPEGYSVSREKKERFSLILESASTNQTSMYLCASSLVAGGYTDTQYFGPGTRLTVL.

The sample holds one count of this clone. The rearrangement links TRBV15 to TRBJ2-7, with 8 positions matching TRBD1. J was trimmed by 5 bases and V by 4 bases; bases with no gene match: 7. Germline V gene sequence: CDR1 LNHNV, CDR2 YYDKDF (reference sequence). The length of the CDR3 is 14 residues. The CDR3 DNA reads TGTGCCACCAGCAACTGGACAGGGAGGCACGAGCAGTACTTC. Translating gives CATSNWTGRHEQYF.

The count of this clone is one. The gene calls are TRBV6-6 and TRBJ1-5; TRBD1 matches 7 bases. Germline CDR1 and CDR2: MNHNY and SVGAGI (reference sequence). The CDR3 extends over 15 amino acids. The J segment lost 5 bases and the V segment lost 4 bases, leaving 8 bases of the junction unmatched. CDR3 sequence reads: CASSFLTGNHQPQHF. The CDR3 region has the DNA TGTGCCAGCAGTTTCCTGACAGGGAACCATCAGCCCCAGCATTTT.

This chain joins TRBV6-1 and TRBJ1-1; TRBD1 matches 7 bases. After removal of 4 bases from V and 1 base from J, the junction contained 9 bases not matched to a gene. CDR1 and CDR2 from the germline V gene are MNHNS and SASEGT. This CDR3 region has 16 residues. CDR3 sequence reads: CASSGWPGTANTEAFF. The CDR3 DNA sequence: TGTGCCAGCAGTGGTTGGCCTGGGACAGCGAACACTGAAGCTTTCTTT.

CDR3 region: CATSRDSGSEEAFF. For the CDR3, the DNA is TGTGCCACCAGCAGAGATTCCGGGAGCGAAGAAGCTTTCTTT. V is TRBV15 and J is TRBJ1-1; D is unclear. The germline CDR1 and CDR2 sequences are LNHNV and YYDKDF (reference sequence). This CDR3 contains 14 residues. Trimming took 0 bases from V and 8 from J, leaving 13 bases between them. Supplemented by reference TRBV15 and TRBJ1-1, the full variable domain reads DAMVIQNPRYQVTQFGKPVTLSCSQTLNHNVMYWYQQKSSQAPKLLFHYYDKDFNNEADTPDNFQSRRPNTSFCFLDIRSPGLGDTAMYLCATSRDSGSEEAFFGQGTRLTVV.

The gene calls are TRBV29-1 and TRBJ2-2; D not resolved. The CDR3 has 14 amino acids. Germline loops: CDR1 SQVTM, CDR2 ANQGSEA. Trimming took off 6 bases at V and 1 base at J, with 12 bases between the two ends. CDR3 loop: CSVVENRNTGELFF. The CDR3 nucleotides are TGCAGCGTCGTGGAGAATAGGAACACCGGGGAGCTGTTTTTT.

The V call is TRBV4-1, the J call TRBJ2-5, with TRBD2 as a possible D gene (6 bases). This CDR3 is 14 amino acids long. With 2 bases removed from V and 5 bases from J, the gap between germline ends came to 12 bases. CDR1 and CDR2 from the germline V gene are MGHRA and YSYEKL. As DNA, the CDR3 is TGCGCCAGCAGCCAATTTCCGGAGGGGGAGACCCAGTACTTC. Its translation: CASSQFPEGETQYF.

The chain recombines TRBV19 with TRBJ2-6; no reliable D call. In germline, CDR1 is LNHDA, CDR2 SQIVND (reference sequence). Trimming cost V 1 base and J 0 bases, with 10 bases left between them. The CDR3 spans 17 residues. The CDR3 DNA sequence: TGTGCCAGTAGTATAGCTATCCCCCTCTCTGGGGCCAACGTCCTGACTTTC. Residues: CASSIAIPLSGANVLTF.

V and J are TRBV27 and TRBJ1-5; TRBD1 might be the D (5 bases). Germline values: CDR1 MNHEY, CDR2 SMNVEV (reference sequence). The CDR3 has 15 residues. V dropped 2 bases and J dropped 3 bases, with 11 bases sitting between them. CDR3 coding DNA: TGTGCCAGCAGTTTAGGGGCGATGTTCAATCAGCCCCAGCATTTT. Translation: CASSLGAMFNQPQHF.

This chain links TRBV6-4 with TRBJ2-2; 9 bases agree with TRBD1. Germline assignment: CDR1 MRHNA and CDR2 SNTAGT. The V segment lost 6 bases and the J segment 6 bases; nucleotides outside the gene matches: 8. This CDR3 has 15 amino acids. The CDR3 DNA is TGTGCCAGCAGCCCCGGGACAGGGTTACCCGGGGAGCTGTTTTTT. Translation gives CASSPGTGLPGELFF.

V gene TRBV12-5 combines with J gene TRBJ1-6; a weak D match, TRBD1 (6 bases). This CDR3 is built from 15 residues. The V and J ends lost 2 bases and 7 bases respectively, with 12 bases between them. The germline V gene encodes CDR1 LGHNT and CDR2 FRNRAP. The CDR3, as DNA: TGTGCTAGTGGTTTGCCGGGACACGGCAATTCACCCCTCCACTTT. Its translation is CASGLPGHGNSPLHF. Full variable domain (missing parts from reference TRBV12-5 and TRBJ1-6): DARVTQTPRHKVTEMGQEVTMRCQPILGHNTVFWYRQTMMQGLELLAYFRNRAPLDDSGMPKDRFSAEMPDATLATLKIQPSEPRDSAVYFCASGLPGHGNSPLHFGNGTRLTVT.

The chain joins TRBV11-3 to TRBJ2-1, with TRBD1 as a possible D gene (6 bases). Germline V lookup: CDR1 SGHNT, CDR2 YENEEA. The V end lost 4 bases, the J end lost 6 bases, and 19 bases lay between the germline ends. The CDR3 consists of 16 residues. The CDR3 DNA reads TGTGCCAGCAGCTCGTCTGGGACAAGAGCGGCCAATGAGCAGTTCTTC. Amino acid sequence: CASSSSGTRAANEQFF.

V and J are TRBV11-2 and TRBJ1-3; D is unclear. The CDR3 covers 18 residues. Germline V gene data show CDR1 as SGHAT and CDR2 as FQNNGV. Trimming shortened V by 2 bases and J by 6 bases, and 23 bases separated the two germline ends. This chain's CDR3 is CASSLFLSSPKKQNTIYF. The CDR3 coding sequence is TGTGCCAGCAGCTTATTCCTCTCGTCCCCCAAAAAACAAAACACCATATATTTT.

V and J are TRBV9 and TRBJ1-4; D is perhaps TRBD1 (5 bases). The V and J ends lost 0 bases and 7 bases respectively, with 7 bases between them. The CDR3 runs to 13 residues. The germline CDR1 and CDR2 sequences are SGDLS and YYNGEE. The CDR3 nucleotides are TGTGCCAGCAGCGTAGGGCAGGGTGAAAAACTGTTTTTT. Amino acid sequence: CASSVGQGEKLFF. Complete variable domain (other parts from reference TRBV9 and TRBJ1-4): DSGVTQTPKHLITATGQRVTLRCSPRSGDLSVYWYQQSLDQGLQFLIQYYNGEERAKGNILERFSAQQFPDLHSELNLSSLELGDSALYFCASSVGQGEKLFFGSGTQLSVL.

The gene calls are TRBV28 and TRBJ1-1, with D perhaps TRBD1 (6 bases). The CDR3 runs to 14 residues. Deletions cut 8 bases from V and 5 bases from J, with 18 bases between. Germline loops: CDR1 MDHEN, CDR2 SYDVKM. DNA of the CDR3: TGTGCCAGCCGCCGTACAGGGATTCGAACTGAAGCTTTCTTT. Translated: CASRRTGIRTEAFF.

The chain recombines TRBV11-2 with TRBJ2-7, with a possible D match to TRBD2 (6 bases). V dropped 4 bases and J dropped 7 bases, with 17 bases sitting between them. The CDR3 contains 14 residues. CDR1 SGHAT and CDR2 FQNNGV come from the germline V gene. CDR3 sequence reads: CASSSGPRSGEQYF. CDR3 coding DNA: TGTGCCAGCAGCTCGGGACCCCGGAGCGGGGAGCAGTACTTC.

In the case of this clone: This specimen includes other DNA sequences encoding the same CDR3. This rearrangement joins TRBV19 to TRBJ1-5; D not resolved. Trimming took off 1 base at V and 4 bases at J, with 11 bases between the two ends. The germline V gene has CDR1 LNHDA and CDR2 SQIVND (reference sequence). The CDR3 contains 15 residues. The CDR3 protein is CASSIGTPRNQPQHF. In DNA, the CDR3 is TGTGCCAGTAGTATAGGTACTCCCCGAAATCAGCCCCAGCATTTT.

The chain links TRBV5-1 to TRBJ1-4; a weak D match, TRBD1 (5 bases). This CDR3 is built from 16 residues. V lost 0 bases to trimming and J lost 1 base, with 10 bases between them. Germline CDR1 and CDR2: SGHRS and YFSETQ. For the CDR3, the DNA is TGCGCCAGCAGCTTGGACCCCACAGGAACTAATGAAAAACTGTTTTTT. It codes for CASSLDPTGTNEKLFF. Together with reference TRBV5-1 and TRBJ1-4, the CDR3 gives the full variable domain: KAGVTQTPRYLIKTRGQQVTLSCSPISGHRSVSWYQQTPGQGLQFLFEYFSETQRNKGNFPGRFSGRQFSNSRSEMNVSTLELGDSALYLCASSLDPTGTNEKLFFGSGTQLSVL.

The CDR3 here is CASSQDRTSLPYEQYF. DNA for the CDR3: TGTGCCAGCAGCCAAGACAGGACTAGCTTACCCTACGAGCAGTACTTC. The chain employs TRBV14 and TRBJ2-7, with 8 bases lining up with TRBD2. Germline V gives CDR1 SGHDN, CDR2 FVKESK. CDR3 length: 16 amino acids. J gave up 2 bases and V 0 bases, and 6 bases lay outside the gene matches.

The rearrangement uses TRBV13 and TRBJ2-7; 7 bases are a match to TRBD1. The V gene end was trimmed by 2 bases and the J gene end by 5 bases; junction bases not matched to a gene: 3. CDR1 and CDR2 from the germline V gene are PRHDT and FYEKMQ (reference sequence). This CDR3 has 13 amino acids. CDR3 amino acids: CASSLPGGDEQYF. The CDR3 coding sequence is TGTGCCAGCAGCTTACCAGGGGGTGACGAGCAGTACTTC.

The chain couples TRBV6-4 to TRBJ2-1, with 8 bases matching TRBD2. V gave up 4 bases and J gave up 6 bases; unmatched junction bases: 11. The CDR3 spans 16 residues. The germline gives CDR1 MRHNA, CDR2 SNTAGT. In DNA form, the CDR3 reads TGTGCCAGCAGTGCATCGGGGGGGGCGGCTTCCAATGAGCAGTTCTTC. Translation gives CASSASGGAASNEQFF.